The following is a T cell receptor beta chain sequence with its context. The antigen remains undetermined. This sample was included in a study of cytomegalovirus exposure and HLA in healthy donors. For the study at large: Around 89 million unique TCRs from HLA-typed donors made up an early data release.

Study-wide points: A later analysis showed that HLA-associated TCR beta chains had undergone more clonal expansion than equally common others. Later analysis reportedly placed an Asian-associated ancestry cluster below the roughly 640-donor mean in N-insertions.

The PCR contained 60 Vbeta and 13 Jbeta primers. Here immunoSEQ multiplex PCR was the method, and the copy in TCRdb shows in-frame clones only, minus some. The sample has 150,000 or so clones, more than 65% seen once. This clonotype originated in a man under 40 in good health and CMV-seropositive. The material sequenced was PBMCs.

CDR3 in amino acids: CAWFPGGDYGYTF. The CDR3 DNA reads as TGTGCCTGGTTCCCCGGGGGAGACTATGGCTACACCTTC. This rearrangement joins TRBV30 to TRBJ1-2; D is perhaps TRBD1 (5 bases). V shed 5 bases and J shed 3 bases, with 13 bases lying between them. This CDR3 contains 13 residues. Germline V gene sequence: CDR1 GTSNPN, CDR2 SVGIG (reference sequence). Looking up the rest from reference TRBV30 and TRBJ1-2 gives the full variable domain: SQTIHQWPATLVQPVGSPLSLECTVEGTSNPNLYWYRQAAGRGLQLLFYSVGIGQISSEVPQNLSASRPQDRQFILSSKKLLLSDSGFYLCAWFPGGDYGYTFGSGTRLTVV.